This TCR beta chain was sequenced during a study of cytomegalovirus exposure and HLA in healthy donors. The study, taken as a whole, reports: A likely sequencing artifact accounted for one observed cluster of highly shared sequence variants.

The PCR contained 60 Vbeta and 13 Jbeta primers. The method was immunoSEQ multiplex PCR; TCRdb's version includes in-frame clones alone and lacks a portion of them. The sample comprises 170,000 or so clones, more than 70% of which are singletons, and about 6.3% rests with the top ten. About this clone itself: Its specificity is not known.

V was shortened by 0 bases and J by 6 bases, with 8 bases between the two germline ends. Germline CDR1 and CDR2: LGHNA and YNFKEQ. This CDR3 has 13 amino acids. This rearrangement joins TRBV4-2 to TRBJ1-2; D might be TRBD1 (6 bases). Sequenced material: PBMCs. The clonotype originates from a male donor in good health and CMV-seropositive. CDR3 region: CASSQDRTDGYTF. CDR3 DNA sequence: TGTGCCAGCAGCCAAGATCGGACAGATGGCTACACCTTC.